This T cell receptor (beta chain) was retrieved from a study of T cells after yellow fever vaccination. Each CDR3 protein is one row after TCRdb ran MiXCR on the 5' RACE reads. The sample includes about 350,000 distinct CDR3 sequences, approximately 13% of them seen just once. The CDR3 consists of 13 residues. V was trimmed by 4 bases and J by 4 bases, leaving 9 bases between them. From germline, CDR1 is LGHNA and CDR2 YSLEER. This clonotype came up many times. The chain employs TRBV4-3 and TRBJ2-3, with D perhaps matching TRBD1 or TRBD2 (7 bases each). The sequence derives from a man between 18 and 29 years old who received the YFV17D yellow fever vaccine. The input for sequencing was CD4+ T cells sorted from PBMCs, taken 15 days after the yellow fever booster vaccination. CDR3 loop: CASSPGGADTQYF. Written as DNA, the CDR3 is TGCGCCAGCAGCCCAGGGGGGGCAGATACGCAGTATTTT.